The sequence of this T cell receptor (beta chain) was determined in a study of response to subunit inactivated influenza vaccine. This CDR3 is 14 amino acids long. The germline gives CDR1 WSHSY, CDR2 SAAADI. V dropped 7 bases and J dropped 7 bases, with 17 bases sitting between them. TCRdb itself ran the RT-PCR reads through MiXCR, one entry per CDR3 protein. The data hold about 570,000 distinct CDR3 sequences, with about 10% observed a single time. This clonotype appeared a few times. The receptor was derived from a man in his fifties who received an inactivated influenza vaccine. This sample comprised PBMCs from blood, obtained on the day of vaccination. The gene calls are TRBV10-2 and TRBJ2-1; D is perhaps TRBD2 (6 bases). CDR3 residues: CASKAGTSANEQFF. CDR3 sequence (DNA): TGCGCCAGCAAAGCCGGGACTTCGGCTAATGAGCAGTTCTTC.